This note documents a single TCR beta chain sequence. This receptor's antigen is unknown. Base-call qualities are not available, and no considerably larger clone is one nucleotide away. The record originates from a study of hypomethylating agent response in myelodysplastic syndrome (dated by TCRdb to the early 2020s). Looking at the study overall: Patients were treated with the hypomethylating agents azacitidine (8 of 11) or decitabine (3 of 11). Patients had a mean age of about 78 +/- 6.2 years, and a diploid cytogenetic profile was the most common. The mutation found most frequently was TET2, which appeared in about 45% of the 11 patients. About 6 patients had a response of complete response or hematologic improvement, and roughly 5 patients did not respond. Response was defined as complete response or hematologic improvement, and patients who met neither criterion were classified as non-responders. Of the myelodysplastic syndrome patients in the cohort, nine or ten were male and 2 were female.

What the study reported, not specific to this receptor: Only 11 to 12 patients were analyzed, so the study cohort was small. No significant change in richness, rarefaction diversity or clonality was detected after hypomethylating agent treatment, either across all patients or within response groups. Age matching of healthy control donors to MDS patients was not performed, and the MDS versus healthy comparison could have been impacted by this lack of age matching. The shared GLIPH2 clusters might recognize novel MDS antigens, but this possibility was not confirmed and requires experimental validation. Novel clonotypes appeared more often in responders, whereas non-responders had more contracted clonotypes after treatment.

The protocol used for the library was the immunoSEQ multiplex PCR assay. Survey resolution was used, with two replicates of about 200 ng each, totaling roughly 400 ng of DNA per sample. Rearranged TCRB sequences in genomic DNA were detected with the hsTCRB kit, which uses multiplex PCR primers directed at V and J genes. In the first PCR, the CDR3 region was amplified for about 30 cycles with the QIAGEN Multiplex PCR Kit. A second PCR of approximately 8 cycles attached sample barcodes and Illumina adapters to each replicate. Pooled libraries were quantified using a QuantStudio 6 and the KAPA library quantification kit. Around 16 pM of pooled libraries was sequenced on an Illumina MiSeq using 156-cycle single-end reads and a 15-cycle index read. In the paper's pipeline: Of 150,000 to 200,000 unique clonotypes, more than 1.5% were flagged by VDJdb annotation as previously reported viral-epitope-specific. The immunoSEQ Data Assistant and immunoSEQ Analyzer converted raw reads into normalized, annotated TCRB repertoires. Clonotypes were analyzed with the immunarch R package version 0.6.5 and BioAnalyzer. Every repertoire was downsampled to the clone count of the smallest repertoire before richness was estimated. Clonotypes were categorized as expanded, contracted or novel by Fisher's exact tests, where a novel clonotype had zero frequency before treatment. Significantly changed CDR3 beta sequences were clustered with GLIPH2 using simulation_depth=1000 and kmer_min_depth=3, and CDR3s shorter than five residues were excluded. TCRdb retrieved this table from immuneACCESS and kept in-frame rearrangements only. Not all clones are present; in checked studies, unresolved V genes account for under half, and no reason is known for the remainder. That table supplies the V and J calls and clone size; D and trimming were determined from the DNA. This sample is represented by several thousand clones; around 82% of them were singletons. The ten most abundant clones make up around 5.3% of the sample.

The germline V gene supplies CDR1 SNHLY and CDR2 FYNNEI. Clipping removes 7 bases from V and 7 bases from J, with 15 as the unmatched junction base count. Measured from the cysteine to the phenylalanine, the CDR3 is 16 residues long. Only the CDR3 DNA is retained, 48 bases long and in frame from the first base. T-cell subsets were not sorted, and bulk bone marrow was analyzed instead. Immunosequencing of the TCR beta CDR3 regions was performed on bone marrow from approximately eleven myelodysplastic syndrome patients before and after hypomethylating agent therapy. Each patient contributed a baseline bone marrow plus two to three bone marrows at different post-treatment timepoints for longitudinal repertoire tracking. Whole bone marrow served as the source for genomic DNA extraction, with DNA quality checked using TapeStation, NanoDrop OneC and PicoGreen assays.

The TCR originated in a human donor with myelodysplastic syndrome. This sequence uses TRBV2 and TRBJ2-2, with 7 junctional bases fitting TRBD1. Sequencing was performed on bone marrow, taken before or after starting hypomethylating agent treatment for myelodysplastic syndrome (not recorded which). The CDR3: CASILYLGGDGGELFF. DNA sequence: TGTGCCAGCATTCTTTACCTAGGGGGCGACGGCGGGGAGCTGTTTTTT.